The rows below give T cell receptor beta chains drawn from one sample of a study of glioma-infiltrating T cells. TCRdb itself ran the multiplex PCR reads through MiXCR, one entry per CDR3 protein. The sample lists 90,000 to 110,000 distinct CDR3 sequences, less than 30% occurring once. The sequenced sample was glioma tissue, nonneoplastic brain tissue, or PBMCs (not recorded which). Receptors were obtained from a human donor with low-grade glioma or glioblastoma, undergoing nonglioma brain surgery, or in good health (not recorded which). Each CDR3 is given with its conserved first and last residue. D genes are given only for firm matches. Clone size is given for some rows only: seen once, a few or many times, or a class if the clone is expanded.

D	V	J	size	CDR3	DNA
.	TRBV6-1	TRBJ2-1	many	CASSSDRGNEQFF	TGTGCCAGCAGTTCGGACAGAGGGAATGAGCAGTTCTTC
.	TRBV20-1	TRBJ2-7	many	CSAPDRTSYEQYF	TGCAGTGCTCCCGACAGGACCTCTTACGAGCAGTACTTC
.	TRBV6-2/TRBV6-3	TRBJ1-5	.	CASRPRGPEFNQPQHF	TGTGCCAGCAGACCCCGGGGACCGGAGTTCAATCAGCCGCAGCATTTT
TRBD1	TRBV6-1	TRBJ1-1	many	CASGQGDLNTEAFF	TGTGCTTCAGGGCAGGGGGATTTGAACACTGAAGCTTTCTTT
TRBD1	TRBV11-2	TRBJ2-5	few	CASSIHRGRGETQYF	TGTGCCAGCAGCATACACAGGGGGCGCGGAGAGACCCAGTACTTC
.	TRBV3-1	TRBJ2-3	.	CASSQDYGATGTDTQYF	TGTGCCAGCAGCCAAGATTACGGGGCCACTGGCACAGATACGCAGTATTTT
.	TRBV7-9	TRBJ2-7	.	CASSFRESSYEQYF	TGTGCCAGCAGCTTTCGAGAAAGCTCCTACGAGCAGTACTTC
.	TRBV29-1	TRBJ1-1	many	CSVLDDTEAFF	TGCAGCGTTCTGGACGACACTGAAGCTTTCTTT
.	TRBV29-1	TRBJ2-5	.	CSVADGAGWSEYLETQYF	TGCAGCGTCGCAGATGGGGCGGGGTGGAGCGAGTATCTCGAGACCCAGTACTTC
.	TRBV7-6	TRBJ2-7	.	CASSPNRREQYF	TGTGCCAGCAGCCCCAACCGACGCGAGCAGTACTTC